The 16 T cell receptor beta chains listed next were all sequenced from one sample in a study of T cells in Graves' hyperthyroidism and ophthalmopathy (dated by TCRdb to the late 2010s). Library preparation used multiplex PCR. Instrument used: Illumina HiSeq 2000. The TCR beta CDR3 regions were amplified from RNA transcripts. A first-round RT-PCR of the TCR CDR3 used the HTBI primer set with the Qiagen OneStep RT-PCR kit. Starting from the raw public reads, TCRdb applied fastp trimming at Q25, assembled clones with MiXCR and retained in-frame beta chains. For every CDR3 protein sequence, its rows merge into one entry that carries the most common genes and DNA. This sample has some 300,000 distinct CDR3 sequences in its table, and about 13% of those were observed once. Less than 8% of the sample lies in the top ten. Sequences were obtained from blood. These receptor sequences come from a woman in her thirties or forties with Graves' hyperthyroidism.

The V call is TRBV24-1, the J call TRBJ2-5; no definite D call. The CDR3 has 12 residues. CDR1 and CDR2 from the germline V gene are KGHDR and SFDVKD. V was trimmed by 4 bases and J by 0 bases, leaving 2 bases between them. The CDR3 nucleotides are TGTGCCACCAGTGACTACCAAGAGACCCAGTACTTC. Its translation is CATSDYQETQYF.

This clonotype appeared many times. The chain links TRBV6-6 to TRBJ1-2; TRBD1 might be the D (5 bases). Germline CDR1 reads MNHNY; CDR2 reads SVGAGI (reference sequence). This CDR3 region has 15 residues. Trimming left V 0 bases short and J 3 bases short, with 11 bases between. The chain's CDR3 is CASSYSTQTDYGYTF. The CDR3 DNA reads TGTGCCAGCAGTTACTCAACCCAGACAGACTATGGCTACACCTTC.

This clonotype was picked up many times. The genes are TRBV20-1 and TRBJ1-5; TRBD1 is a possible D gene (6 bases). CDR3 length equals 14 residues. CDR1 and CDR2 (germline): DFQATT, SNEGSKA (reference sequence). V gave up 1 base and J gave up 7 bases, with 14 bases separating them. The CDR3 DNA reads TGCAGTGCTAGAGTAGGGGGGACGCGACAGCCCCAGCATTTT. This translates into CSARVGGTRQPQHF.

This clonotype was detected many times. J is TRBJ1-1 and V is TRBV25-1; no clear D. The CDR3 has 12 residues. The ends were cut back, 1 base at V and 5 bases at J, with 5 bases in the middle. The germline gives CDR1 MGHDK, CDR2 SYGVNS. In nucleotides, the CDR3 is TGTGCCAGCAGTGAATGGAGTACTGAAGCTTTCTTT. Translated: CASSEWSTEAFF.

The V call is TRBV5-1, the J call TRBJ2-5; the D is unclear. The V gene's germline CDR1 is SGHRS and CDR2 YFSETQ. V was pared by 4 bases and J by 0 bases, with 4 bases between. This CDR3 spans 12 amino acids. CDR3 sequence reads: CASSLHQETQYF. CDR3 DNA sequence: TGCGCCAGCAGCCTCCACCAAGAGACCCAGTACTTC.

This clonotype was recorded a few times. CDR3 bases: TGTGCCAGCAGTCTCCTCGACCGCTCATACTCTGGAAACACCATATATTTT. Translating it yields CASSLLDRSYSGNTIYF. The V and J genes are TRBV6-1 and TRBJ1-3; D gene ambiguous. V gave up 5 bases and J gave up 0 bases, with 17 bases separating them. Germline V lookup: CDR1 MNHNS, CDR2 SASEGT. This CDR3 is 17 amino acids long.

At least ten counts were recorded for this clonotype. This chain joins TRBV7-9 and TRBJ2-7; D may be TRBD1 (5 bases). The CDR3 totals 17 residues. CDR1 is SEHNR, CDR2 FQNEAQ, per germline (reference sequence). V was shortened by 5 bases and J by 2 bases, with 22 bases between the two germline ends. This chain's CDR3 is CASSRFPQAVTPYEQYF. The DNA for the CDR3 is TGTGCCAGCAGCCGATTTCCACAGGCAGTGACTCCCTACGAGCAGTACTTC.

This clonotype was seen many times. The chain links TRBV10-3 to TRBJ1-3; possible D gene TRBD1, 5 bases. The V end lost 7 bases, the J end lost 3 bases, and 10 bases lay between the germline ends. The CDR3 contains 13 residues. CDR1 is ENHRY and CDR2 is SYGVKD in the germline V gene. The CDR3 region is CAIKTDVGNTIYF. The CDR3 DNA reads TGTGCCATCAAGACAGACGTTGGAAACACCATATATTTT.

This clonotype was observed a handful of times. V and J are TRBV28 and TRBJ1-4; D gene unclear. The CDR3 loop spans 14 amino acids. V lost 6 bases and J 3 bases, leaving 11 bases between the germline ends. From germline, CDR1 is MDHEN and CDR2 SYDVKM. CDR3 nucleotide sequence: TGTGCCAGCAGCCCAATAGGGCCTAATGAAAAACTGTTTTTT. Translating gives CASSPIGPNEKLFF.

This clonotype has ten or more counts. The chain has TRBV10-3 and TRBJ2-7, with unresolved D. Looked up from germline, CDR1 is ENHRY and CDR2 is SYGVKD. This CDR3 contains 11 residues. V was clipped by 7 bases and J by 5 bases, with 9 bases between them. CDR3 bases: TGTGCCATCACCTCAGACAACGAGCAGTACTTC. Its translation: CAITSDNEQYF.

This clonotype was counted at least ten times. The genes are TRBV12-3 or TRBV12-4 and TRBJ1-2; 9 nucleotides align to TRBD1. The CDR3 length is 14 residues. V trimming: 6 bases; J trimming: 2 bases; junction bases outside the gene matches: 4. This CDR3 reads CASRGTGTNYGYTF. The CDR3 bases are TGTGCCAGCAGGGGGACAGGGACAAACTATGGCTACACCTTC.

The chain carries TRBV20-1 and TRBJ2-7; TRBD2 agrees at 13 bases. After removal of 5 bases from V and 5 bases from J, the junction contained 6 bases not matched to a gene. The germline gives CDR1 DFQATT, CDR2 SNEGSKA (reference sequence). The CDR3 totals 14 residues. The CDR3 DNA sequence: TGCAGTGCTGGCTTGGGACTAGCGGGAAACGAGCAGTACTTC. Translated: CSAGLGLAGNEQYF.

Remarks on this clonotype: One end of the junction does not line up with germline, which may come from a read error. This chain links TRBV14 with TRBJ2-5; 7 bases line up with TRBD2. This CDR3 contains 14 residues. Germline V gives CDR1 SGHDN, CDR2 FVKESK. CDR3 loop: CASSAAGTRETRYF. CDR3 sequence (DNA): TGTGCCAGCAGCGCGGCCGGGACGCGGGAGACCCGGTACTTC.

This clonotype was observed many times. The chain couples TRBV7-2 to TRBJ1-5; D not certain. The CDR3 extends over 11 amino acids. Trimming pared 1 base from V and 5 bases from J, leaving 0 bases between. CDR1 is SGHTA, CDR2 FQGNSA, per germline. CDR3 sequence: CASSLDQPQHF. The CDR3 region has the DNA TGTGCCAGCAGCTTAGATCAGCCCCAGCATTTT.

The chain joins TRBV18 to TRBJ1-6; D call uncertain. Germline loops: CDR1 KGHSH, CDR2 LQKENI. The ends were cut back, 5 bases at V and 6 bases at J, with 8 bases in the middle. The CDR3 is made up of 13 amino acids. CDR3 protein: CASSSQSNSPLHF. The CDR3 nucleotides are TGTGCCAGCTCATCACAGAGTAATTCACCCCTCCACTTT. Full variable domain (rest looked up from reference TRBV18 and TRBJ1-6): NAGVMQNPRHLVRRRGQEARLRCSPMKGHSHVYWYRQLPEEGLKFMVYLQKENIIDESGMPKERFSAEFPKEGPSILRIQQVVRGDSAAYFCASSSQSNSPLHFGNGTRLTVT.

This chain joins TRBV4-2 and TRBJ2-3; 10 bases agree with TRBD2. V shed 3 bases and J 0 bases; nucleotides not matched to a gene: 3. This CDR3 has 16 amino acids. Germline V gene lookup returns CDR1 LGHNA and CDR2 YNFKEQ. The chain's CDR3 is CASSQTTSGSTDTQYF. The CDR3 DNA follows: TGTGCCAGCAGCCAGACGACTAGCGGGAGCACAGATACGCAGTATTTT.